Below, one T cell receptor beta chain is given with its context. These data are taken from a study of vaccination and CD4 T cells after COVID-19. Across the whole study: Comprising six males and four females, the convalescent participants counted two Hispanic individuals among them. Median time from COVID diagnosis to post-COVID sampling was more than 95 days (35 to 161).

TCRdb processed the PCR reads anew with MiXCR; each CDR3 protein has one entry. The sample contains 20,000 or so distinct CDR3 sequences, 58% of which appear only once. This TCR was recovered from a human donor who had recovered from COVID-19. The material was CD4+ T cells from blood, obtained before SARS-CoV-2 vaccination.

Here the CDR3 reads CSARDSSGYQETQYF. The CDR3 bases are TGCAGTGCTAGAGATTCGAGCGGGTATCAAGAGACCCAGTACTTC. The chain couples TRBV20-1 to TRBJ2-5, with D maybe TRBD2 (6 bases). The germline V gene has CDR1 DFQATT and CDR2 SNEGSKA (reference sequence). V was cut by 0 bases and J by 2 bases, with 13 bases left in between. There are 15 residues in the CDR3.